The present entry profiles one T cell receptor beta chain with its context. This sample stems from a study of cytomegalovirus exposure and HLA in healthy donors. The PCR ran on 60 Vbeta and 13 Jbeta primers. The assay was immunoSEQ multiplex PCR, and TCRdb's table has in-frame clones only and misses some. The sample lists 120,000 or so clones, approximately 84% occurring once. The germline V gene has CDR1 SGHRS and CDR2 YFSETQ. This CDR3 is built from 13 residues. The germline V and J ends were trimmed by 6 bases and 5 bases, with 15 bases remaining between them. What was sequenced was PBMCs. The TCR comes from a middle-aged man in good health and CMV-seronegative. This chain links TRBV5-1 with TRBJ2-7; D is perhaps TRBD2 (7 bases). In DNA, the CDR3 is TGCGCCAGCACGGGGGGCCGCGGCGACGAGCAGTACTTC. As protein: CASTGGRGDEQYF.